A selection of T cell receptor beta chains follows, all from one sample in a study of cytomegalovirus exposure and HLA in healthy donors. Libraries were prepared by immunoSEQ multiplex PCR; TCRdb keeps only in-frame clonotypes and omits some of them. The sample lists around 190,000 clones; roughly a tenth were seen once. Sequencing was carried out using PBMCs. All receptors derive from a woman between 25 and 40 years old in good health and CMV-seropositive. Both conserved end residues are part of each CDR3. D genes are given only for firm matches. Clone size is not always given. Where it is, it says once, few, many or a class for expanded clones.

d_call: TRBD2; j_call: TRBJ2-7; clone_size: few; v_call: TRBV6-5; cdr3_nt: TGTGCCAGCAGTCCGACTAGCGGGAGGAGGGAGCAGTACTTC; cdr3_aa: CASSPTSGRREQYF
d_call: NA; j_call: TRBJ2-7; clone_size: NA; v_call: TRBV14; cdr3_nt: TGTGCCAGCAGCCGCCGGGATTTCTACGAGCAGTACTTC; cdr3_aa: CASSRRDFYEQYF
d_call: TRBD2; j_call: TRBJ2-7; clone_size: few; v_call: TRBV2; cdr3_nt: TGTGCCAGCAATGTAGCGGGAGATTACGAGCAGTACTTC; cdr3_aa: CASNVAGDYEQYF
d_call: TRBD1; j_call: TRBJ2-3; clone_size: few; v_call: TRBV29-1; cdr3_nt: TGCAGCGGTGAGGGACAGGGTTACACAGATACGCAGTATTTT; cdr3_aa: CSGEGQGYTDTQYF
d_call: NA; j_call: TRBJ1-1; clone_size: few; v_call: TRBV2; cdr3_nt: TGTGCCGGGGGGGGACGGAACACTGAAGCTTTCTTT; cdr3_aa: CAGGGRNTEAFF
d_call: TRBD2; j_call: TRBJ2-1; clone_size: NA; v_call: TRBV6-4; cdr3_nt: TGTGCCAGCAGTGCCCGGGGGACTAGCGGGAGGGCACCGCAGTTCTTC; cdr3_aa: CASSARGTSGRAPQFF
d_call: NA; j_call: TRBJ2-5; clone_size: NA; v_call: TRBV7-9; cdr3_nt: TGTGCCAGCAGCGAAAGAGGGACAAACCAAGAGACCCAGTACTTC; cdr3_aa: CASSERGTNQETQYF
d_call: NA; j_call: TRBJ2-3; clone_size: NA; v_call: TRBV10-1; cdr3_nt: TGCGCCAGCAGTGGAGGGAGCGCTACAGATACGCAGTATTTT; cdr3_aa: CASSGGSATDTQYF
d_call: NA; j_call: TRBJ2-7; clone_size: NA; v_call: TRBV30; cdr3_nt: TGTGCCTGGAGGAGGCCAGCTTCCTACGAGCCGTACTTC; cdr3_aa: CAWRRPASYEPYF
d_call: NA; j_call: TRBJ2-5; clone_size: NA; v_call: TRBV30; cdr3_nt: TGTGCCTGGAGACCCGACAGTCATCAAGAGACCCAGTACTTC; cdr3_aa: CAWRPDSHQETQYF
d_call: TRBD2; j_call: TRBJ2-7; clone_size: NA; v_call: TRBV6-6; cdr3_nt: TGTGCCAGCAGCAACCCCAGCGGGAGCTCCTACGAGCAGTACTTC; cdr3_aa: CASSNPSGSSYEQYF
d_call: NA; j_call: TRBJ2-7; clone_size: few; v_call: TRBV9; cdr3_nt: TGTGCCAGCAGCGTGGGAAACAGGTGGGCCGGCTACGAGCAGTACTTC; cdr3_aa: CASSVGNRWAGYEQYF
d_call: NA; j_call: TRBJ1-1; clone_size: few; v_call: TRBV5-1; cdr3_nt: TGCGCCAGCGCCAGGTCATGGGACACTGAAGCTTTCTTT; cdr3_aa: CASARSWDTEAFF
d_call: NA; j_call: TRBJ2-3; clone_size: few; v_call: TRBV2; cdr3_nt: TGTGCCAGCAGTGTTAGAGGTCTAACAGATACGCAGTATTTT; cdr3_aa: CASSVRGLTDTQYF
d_call: NA; j_call: TRBJ2-3; clone_size: few; v_call: TRBV19; cdr3_nt: TGTGCCAGTAGTATAGGAGCAGGGTGGAGCACAGATACGCAGTATTTT; cdr3_aa: CASSIGAGWSTDTQYF
d_call: TRBD2; j_call: TRBJ2-3; clone_size: few; v_call: TRBV9; cdr3_nt: TGTGCCAGCAGCGCCTTGCCGGGAGCGGGAAAAGCGGCTTATACGCAGTATTTT; cdr3_aa: CASSALPGAGKAAYTQYF
d_call: NA; j_call: TRBJ2-7; clone_size: few; v_call: TRBV6-5; cdr3_nt: TGTGCCAGCAGTTACTCGGGATCGAGCGGGTCCTACGAGCAGTACTTC; cdr3_aa: CASSYSGSSGSYEQYF
d_call: NA; j_call: TRBJ1-1; clone_size: NA; v_call: TRBV9; cdr3_nt: TGTGCCAGCAGCGTTCATCCAGAATTCACTGAAGCTTTCTTT; cdr3_aa: CASSVHPEFTEAFF
d_call: NA; j_call: TRBJ2-1; clone_size: NA; v_call: TRBV5-1; cdr3_nt: TGCGCCAGCAGCCGGGACTTCTCCTACAATGAGCAGTTCTTC; cdr3_aa: CASSRDFSYNEQFF
d_call: TRBD2; j_call: TRBJ2-1; clone_size: few; v_call: TRBV30; cdr3_nt: TGTGCCTGGAGAACTAGCGGGAGTTTGAATGAGCAGTTCTTC; cdr3_aa: CAWRTSGSLNEQFF
d_call: NA; j_call: TRBJ2-7; clone_size: few; v_call: TRBV10-2; cdr3_nt: TGCGCCAGCAGTGAAGTGAGACAGCGAACCTACGAGCAGTACTTC; cdr3_aa: CASSEVRQRTYEQYF
d_call: NA; j_call: TRBJ1-1; clone_size: NA; v_call: TRBV27; cdr3_nt: TGTGCCAGCACAACGGGAATCATGAACACTGAAGCTTTCTTT; cdr3_aa: CASTTGIMNTEAFF
d_call: TRBD2; j_call: TRBJ2-3; clone_size: few; v_call: TRBV30; cdr3_nt: TGTGCCTGGAGAAGCGGGAGGGCATTTGGCACAGATAAGCAGTATTTT; cdr3_aa: CAWRSGRAFGTDKQYF
d_call: NA; j_call: TRBJ1-2; clone_size: few; v_call: TRBV20-1; cdr3_nt: TGCAGTGCTCTCTTTTTTGGCTACACCTTC; cdr3_aa: CSALFFGYTF
d_call: NA; j_call: TRBJ1-3; clone_size: few; v_call: TRBV30; cdr3_nt: TGTGCCTGGAGTGTAGGGGGCTCTGGAAACACCATATATTTT; cdr3_aa: CAWSVGGSGNTIYF
d_call: NA; j_call: TRBJ2-2; clone_size: NA; v_call: TRBV6-6; cdr3_nt: TGTGCCAGCAGTCATCAGGGGCCCGACACCGGGGAGCTGTTTTTT; cdr3_aa: CASSHQGPDTGELFF
d_call: NA; j_call: TRBJ1-1; clone_size: few; v_call: TRBV19; cdr3_nt: TGTGCCAGTAGTACCACGGGAGTTCGGAACACTGAAGCTTTCTTT; cdr3_aa: CASSTTGVRNTEAFF
d_call: TRBD2; j_call: TRBJ2-7; clone_size: few; v_call: TRBV15; cdr3_nt: TGTGCCACCAGTCTAAAGCGGGAGGTCGAGCAGTACTTC; cdr3_aa: CATSLKREVEQYF
d_call: NA; j_call: TRBJ2-5; clone_size: NA; v_call: TRBV5-1; cdr3_nt: TGCGCCAGCAGCTTGGGCAGGGGAGGGCAAGAGACCCAGTACTTC; cdr3_aa: CASSLGRGGQETQYF
d_call: NA; j_call: TRBJ1-1; clone_size: NA; v_call: TRBV6-1; cdr3_nt: TGTGCCAGCAGTGAAGATCAGAACACTGAAGCTTTCTTT; cdr3_aa: CASSEDQNTEAFF
d_call: NA; j_call: TRBJ1-1; clone_size: NA; v_call: TRBV5-5; cdr3_nt: TGTGCCAGCAGCGGAAATACAGGGAACACTGAAGCTTTCTTT; cdr3_aa: CASSGNTGNTEAFF
d_call: NA; j_call: TRBJ2-7; clone_size: few; v_call: TRBV5-1; cdr3_nt: TGCGCCAGCAGCTTGGCTGTGACAGGAGGCCCCTACGAGCAGTACTTC; cdr3_aa: CASSLAVTGGPYEQYF
d_call: NA; j_call: TRBJ1-1; clone_size: NA; v_call: TRBV5-1; cdr3_nt: TGCGCCAGCAGCATTGTGGGGGGGAACACTGAAGCTTTCTTT; cdr3_aa: CASSIVGGNTEAFF
d_call: TRBD2; j_call: TRBJ2-1; clone_size: NA; v_call: TRBV12-5; cdr3_nt: TGTGCTAGTGGTTTAAGACTAGCGGGCGTGAGCTCCTACAATGAGCAGTTCTTC; cdr3_aa: CASGLRLAGVSSYNEQFF
d_call: TRBD2; j_call: TRBJ2-2; clone_size: NA; v_call: TRBV5-1; cdr3_nt: TGCGCCAGCAGCTTCGGAGTAGCGGGAGGTACCGGGGAGCTGTTTTTT; cdr3_aa: CASSFGVAGGTGELFF
d_call: NA; j_call: TRBJ1-4; clone_size: few; v_call: TRBV4-2; cdr3_nt: TGTGCCAGCAGCCAAGATTTCTCCACACAGGGCAGAGGCAATGAAAAACTGTTTTTT; cdr3_aa: CASSQDFSTQGRGNEKLFF
d_call: NA; j_call: TRBJ2-1; clone_size: NA; v_call: TRBV11-3; cdr3_nt: TGTGCCAGCAGCTTAGGGGAATATGGCGGGCATTACAATGAGCAGTTCTTC; cdr3_aa: CASSLGEYGGHYNEQFF
d_call: NA; j_call: TRBJ1-1; clone_size: NA; v_call: TRBV30; cdr3_nt: TGTGCCTGGGAATACAGCCGCGCTGAAGCTTTCTTT; cdr3_aa: CAWEYSRAEAFF
d_call: NA; j_call: TRBJ1-1; clone_size: few; v_call: TRBV19; cdr3_nt: TGTGCCAGTAGTATCTTAAGACAGTTCAAATACCAGCTGGACACTGAAGCTTTCTTT; cdr3_aa: CASSILRQFKYQLDTEAFF
d_call: TRBD2; j_call: TRBJ2-1; clone_size: NA; v_call: TRBV19; cdr3_nt: TGTGCCAGTAGTATCCTACTAGCGGGAACCTACAATGAGCAGTTCTTC; cdr3_aa: CASSILLAGTYNEQFF
d_call: NA; j_call: TRBJ1-1; clone_size: NA; v_call: TRBV28; cdr3_nt: TGTGCCAGCAGTTTTGGGGCGACTGAAGCTTTCTTT; cdr3_aa: CASSFGATEAFF
d_call: NA; j_call: TRBJ2-7; clone_size: few; v_call: TRBV9; cdr3_nt: TGTGCCAGCAGCGTACAACCCCAAACAGCCTACGAGCAGTACTTC; cdr3_aa: CASSVQPQTAYEQYF
d_call: TRBD2; j_call: TRBJ2-7; clone_size: NA; v_call: TRBV7-2; cdr3_nt: TGTGCCAGCAGCTTAGCGGGAGGGCCGGTCTACGAGCAGTACTTC; cdr3_aa: CASSLAGGPVYEQYF
d_call: TRBD1; j_call: TRBJ2-2; clone_size: NA; v_call: TRBV5-4; cdr3_nt: TGTGCCAGCAGCGATCCGGGACAGGGGGCGAGCACCGGGGAGCTGTTTTTT; cdr3_aa: CASSDPGQGASTGELFF
d_call: NA; j_call: TRBJ1-5; clone_size: NA; v_call: TRBV13; cdr3_nt: TGTGCCAGCAGCTCCGATCAGGGCCAGCCCCAGCATTTT; cdr3_aa: CASSSDQGQPQHF
d_call: TRBD2; j_call: TRBJ2-7; clone_size: NA; v_call: TRBV5-6; cdr3_nt: TGTGCCAGCAGCTTGCCTAGCGGGACTCTCTCCTCCTACGAGCAGTACTTC; cdr3_aa: CASSLPSGTLSSYEQYF
d_call: TRBD2; j_call: TRBJ2-3; clone_size: NA; v_call: TRBV6-4; cdr3_nt: TGTGCCAGCAGTGATTATGCGACTAGCGGTATCACAGATACGCAGTATTTT; cdr3_aa: CASSDYATSGITDTQYF
d_call: TRBD1; j_call: TRBJ1-5; clone_size: many; v_call: TRBV30; cdr3_nt: TGTGCCTGGAGTGTCGGGACAGGGGCACAGCCCCAGCATTTT; cdr3_aa: CAWSVGTGAQPQHF
d_call: TRBD1; j_call: TRBJ1-5; clone_size: few; v_call: TRBV6-1; cdr3_nt: TGTGCCAGCAGTGAAGCCGGACAGGCATCAGGACAGCCCCAGCATTTT; cdr3_aa: CASSEAGQASGQPQHF
d_call: NA; j_call: TRBJ1-2; clone_size: few; v_call: TRBV1; cdr3_nt: TGCACCAGCAGCCCAAGGACAGGGTGGACTAACTATGGCTACACCTTC; cdr3_aa: CTSSPRTGWTNYGYTF
d_call: TRBD1; j_call: TRBJ2-3; clone_size: NA; v_call: TRBV18; cdr3_nt: TGTGCCAGCTCACCCGAACAGGGGGCGAGGGATACGCAGTATTTT; cdr3_aa: CASSPEQGARDTQYF
d_call: TRBD1; j_call: TRBJ1-1; clone_size: few; v_call: TRBV28; cdr3_nt: TGTGCCAGCAGTTTAATAGGGGGCTTGGCTGAAGCTTTCTTT; cdr3_aa: CASSLIGGLAEAFF
d_call: TRBD1; j_call: TRBJ2-1; clone_size: few; v_call: TRBV7-2; cdr3_nt: TGTGCCAGCAGCTTGGGACAGTACAATGAGCAGTTCTTC; cdr3_aa: CASSLGQYNEQFF
d_call: NA; j_call: TRBJ1-5; clone_size: NA; v_call: TRBV11-2; cdr3_nt: TGTGCCAGCAGCCTACAGGGCCTTAATCAGCCCCAGCATTTT; cdr3_aa: CASSLQGLNQPQHF
d_call: NA; j_call: TRBJ2-3; clone_size: NA; v_call: TRBV7-2; cdr3_nt: TGTGCCAGCAGCTTCAGCGGTTCTAGCACAGATACGCAGTATTTT; cdr3_aa: CASSFSGSSTDTQYF
d_call: NA; j_call: TRBJ1-2; clone_size: few; v_call: TRBV9; cdr3_nt: TGTGCCAGCAGCGGCGCAGGGCCCTATGGCTACACCTTC; cdr3_aa: CASSGAGPYGYTF
d_call: TRBD2; j_call: TRBJ2-7; clone_size: few; v_call: TRBV2; cdr3_nt: TGTGCCAGCAGTGAAGATGGACTAGCGGGAGGCGTGCGATCCCACGAGCAGTACTTC; cdr3_aa: CASSEDGLAGGVRSHEQYF